A single sample gave rise to the 25 T cell receptor beta chains below, sequenced in a study of blood T cell repertoires in COVID-19. Profiling relied on immunoSEQ multiplex PCR, and the TCRdb table lists in-frame clones only, not all of them. The sample yields some 48,000 clones, 90% seen once. Sequenced sample: peripheral blood. The receptors derive from a man aged 65 to 85 with acute or convalescent COVID-19.

J is TRBJ1-1 and V is TRBV6-5; maybe TRBD1 (6 bases). The CDR3 runs 13 residues. V was cut by 7 bases and J by 5 bases, with 14 bases left in between. Germline CDR1 reads MNHEY; CDR2 reads SVGAGI. The CDR3 nucleotides are TGTGCCAGCATTAAAGACACAGGGACTGAAGCTTTCTTT. Translated, it gives CASIKDTGTEAFF.

The chain is built from TRBV15 and TRBJ2-5; TRBD1 matches 10 bases. The CDR3 totals 16 residues. V dropped 8 bases and J dropped 5; count of bases not matched to a gene: 14. Germline V lookup: CDR1 LNHNV, CDR2 YYDKDF (reference sequence). CDR3 sequence (DNA): TGTGCCACCCGCGGGACGGGGACAGGGGTGGTGGAGACCCAGTACTTC. It specifies CATRGTGTGVVETQYF.

This clone was picked up one time. The chain carries TRBV7-2 and TRBJ1-5, with D possibly being TRBD1 (6 bases). The CDR3 consists of 14 residues. Germline V gene data show CDR1 as SGHTA and CDR2 as FQGNSA. Between the trimmed V and J ends, which lost 3 bases and 8 bases, there was a span of 14 bases. In nucleotides, the CDR3 is TGTGCCAGCAGCTTTCAGCCAGGGGCTGAGCCCCAGCATTTT. It encodes CASSFQPGAEPQHF.

This clone was observed a handful of times. The chain recombines TRBV4-2 with TRBJ1-2; TRBD1 matches at 8 bases. The CDR3 runs to 16 residues. Germline CDR1 and CDR2: LGHNA and YNFKEQ. The ends lost 0 bases at V and 8 bases at J; junction bases unmatched: 11. The CDR3, as DNA: TGTGCCAGCAGCCAAGATCCTGCAGGGGGCAGGGGGGGCTACACCTTC. Protein product: CASSQDPAGGRGGYTF.

The chain recombines TRBV6-5 with TRBJ2-7; TRBD1 is a possible D gene (5 bases). Germline V gene sequence: CDR1 MNHEY, CDR2 SVGAGI. The CDR3 has 14 amino acids. Written as DNA, the CDR3 is TGTGCGGACGCCTACAGGTTCTCTACCTACGAGCAGTACTTC. Translation: CADAYRFSTYEQYF.

The chain uses TRBV5-4 and TRBJ1-2, with TRBD1 matching 8 bases. The length of the CDR3 is 17 residues. The V segment lost 2 bases and the J segment 1 base; nucleotides outside the gene matches: 10. Germline CDR1 and CDR2: SGHNT and YYREEE (reference sequence). The CDR3 sequence: CASSFQGALAVNYGYTF. The CDR3 DNA sequence: TGTGCCAGCAGCTTCCAGGGGGCGCTCGCAGTTAACTATGGCTACACCTTC. Filled out from reference TRBV5-4 and TRBJ1-2, the complete variable domain reads ETGVTQSPTHLIKTRGQQVTLRCSSQSGHNTVSWYQQALGQGPQFIFQYYREEENGRGNFPPRFSGLQFPNYSSELNVNALELDDSALYLCASSFQGALAVNYGYTFGSGTRLTVV.

This chain connects TRBV27 to TRBJ2-7, with a tentative D call TRBD2 (6 bases). Germline lookup yields CDR1 MNHEY and CDR2 SMNVEV (reference sequence). Trimming took 2 bases from V and 4 from J, leaving 12 bases between them. The CDR3 sequence is 14 residues long. The chain's CDR3 is CASSLAGSQYEQYF. CDR3 in DNA: TGTGCCAGCAGTTTAGCGGGGTCCCAATACGAGCAGTACTTC.

This chain joins TRBV6-5 and TRBJ1-2, with a tentative D call TRBD1 (6 bases). There are 13 residues in the CDR3. CDR1 and CDR2 from the germline V gene are MNHEY and SVGAGI. V lost 3 bases, J lost 6 bases, and 11 bases lay in between. Written as DNA, the CDR3 is TGTGCCAGCAGTTATCGGGACACGGATGGCTACACCTTC. This encodes CASSYRDTDGYTF.

This chain links TRBV9 with TRBJ2-1; TRBD2 is a possible D gene (6 bases). The V end was cut by 4 bases, the J end by 0 bases, with 14 bases between. The length of the CDR3 is 16 residues. Germline V gene sequence: CDR1 SGDLS, CDR2 YYNGEE. CDR3 in DNA: TGTGCCAGCAGCCCCCGGGGGTGGGGCTCCTACAATGAGCAGTTCTTC. Protein sequence: CASSPRGWGSYNEQFF.

The rearrangement links TRBV5-4 to TRBJ2-2; 10 bases are shared with TRBD1. The CDR3 totals 18 residues. The germline V gene encodes CDR1 SGHNT and CDR2 YYREEE (reference sequence). With V trimmed by 4 bases and J by 6 bases, 15 bases remained unmatched. In nucleotides, the CDR3 is TGTGCCAGCAGCACTGGGACAGGGGCCCCCTCTAGAGCCGGGGAGCTGTTTTTT. Amino acids: CASSTGTGAPSRAGELFF.

The CDR3 loop reads CASTNSRRGGYTF. DNA of the CDR3: TGTGCCAGCACGAACTCGCGGAGGGGAGGCTACACCTTC. The chain is built from TRBV3-1 (or the pseudogene TRBV3-2) and TRBJ1-2, with a weak D call TRBD1 (5 bases). The CDR3 has 13 residues. The V gene lost 7 bases and the J gene lost 8 bases, with 17 bases spanning the gap. Germline loops: CDR1 LGHDT, CDR2 YNNKEL (reference sequence).

The chain links TRBV19 to TRBJ1-5, with 7 positions matching TRBD1. Germline V CDR1 and CDR2: LNHDA, SQIVND (reference sequence). Trimming took 5 bases from V and 2 from J; bases not matched to a gene: 3. The CDR3 covers 14 residues. In nucleotides, the CDR3 is TGTGCCAGTAGTGACAGGGCGGGCAATCAGCCCCAGCATTTT. This translates into CASSDRAGNQPQHF.

The chain links TRBV6-5 to TRBJ1-2; D is uncertain. Trimming removed 9 bases from V and 3 bases from J, with 20 bases in between. This CDR3 region has 15 residues. Germline loops: CDR1 MNHEY, CDR2 SVGAGI. The CDR3 sequence is CASTQITGIDYGYTF. DNA for the CDR3: TGTGCCAGTACCCAGATTACGGGAATAGACTATGGCTACACCTTC.

This sequence joins TRBV3-1 (or the pseudogene TRBV3-2) and TRBJ2-3; 8 positions match TRBD1. Trimming took 5 bases from V and 13 from J; bases not matched to a gene: 5. The germline CDR1 and CDR2 sequences are LGHDT and YNNKEL (reference sequence). The CDR3 is 11 amino acids. The CDR3: CASSSGGSKYF. CDR3 nucleotides: TGTGCCAGCAGCTCAGGGGGCAGTAAGTATTTT.

The chain carries TRBV6-2 or TRBV6-3 and TRBJ2-7, with 7 nucleotides matching TRBD1. Germline CDR1 and CDR2: MNHEY and SVGEGT. This CDR3 region has 15 residues. The ends lost 4 bases at V and 3 bases at J; junction bases unmatched: 9. CDR3: CASSSPTGSDYEQYF. CDR3 coding DNA: TGTGCCAGCAGTTCCCCGACAGGGTCCGACTACGAGCAGTACTTC.

This rearrangement joins TRBV6-2 or TRBV6-3 to TRBJ1-2; 11 nucleotides align to TRBD1. J gave up 2 bases and V 6 bases, and 8 bases lay outside the gene matches. Per the germline V gene, CDR1 is MNHEY and CDR2 is SVGEGT. This CDR3 is built from 16 residues. This CDR3 reads CASSLGQGALNYGYTF. The DNA for the CDR3 is TGTGCCAGCAGCCTTGGACAGGGGGCCTTAAACTATGGCTACACCTTC.

V is TRBV9 and J is TRBJ2-2; TRBD1 matches 10 bases. Per germline, CDR1 SGDLS and CDR2 YYNGEE. Trimming took 4 bases from V and 4 from J; bases not matched to a gene: 4. The CDR3 runs to 15 residues. DNA for the CDR3: TGTGCCAGCAGCCAAGGACAGGGGGGCACCGGGGAGCTGTTTTTT. This encodes CASSQGQGGTGELFF.

The chain couples TRBV2 to TRBJ1-1, with TRBD1 matching 11 bases. This CDR3 is 16 amino acids long. Germline V gives CDR1 SNHLY, CDR2 FYNNEI. Trimming took 6 bases from V and 2 from J; bases not matched to a gene: 8. CDR3 nucleotide sequence: TGTGCCAGCAGCATGGACAGGGGGCTTCTTAACACTGAAGCTTTCTTT. Amino acids: CASSMDRGLLNTEAFF.

This chain connects TRBV18 to TRBJ1-5; 7 nucleotides match TRBD1. Germline V lookup: CDR1 KGHSH, CDR2 LQKENI. The CDR3 has 14 amino acids. After removal of 2 bases from V and 7 bases from J, the junction contained 5 bases not matched to a gene. For the CDR3, the DNA is TGTGCCAGCTCACCAGAGACAGGGAAACAGCCCCAGCATTTT. Translated: CASSPETGKQPQHF. The full variable domain, with the rest looked up from reference TRBV18 and TRBJ1-5, is NAGVMQNPRHLVRRRGQEARLRCSPMKGHSHVYWYRQLPEEGLKFMVYLQKENIIDESGMPKERFSAEFPKEGPSILRIQQVVRGDSAAYFCASSPETGKQPQHFGDGTRLSIL.

The chain uses TRBV30 and TRBJ2-1, with D possibly TRBD1 on 6 matching bases. This CDR3 has 12 amino acids. Germline CDR1 is GTSNPN and CDR2 is SVGIG (reference sequence). The V end was cut by 4 bases, the J end by 5 bases, with 9 bases between. The CDR3 sequence: CAWIRGNNEQFF. The CDR3 nucleotides are TGTGCCTGGATCAGGGGAAACAATGAGCAGTTCTTC.

The J gene is TRBJ1-1, the V gene TRBV7-9, with 7 nucleotides matching TRBD1. V lost 5 bases to trimming and J lost 3 bases; unmatched junction nucleotides: 9. This CDR3 comprises 15 residues. The germline CDR1 and CDR2 sequences are SEHNR and FQNEAQ (reference sequence). The CDR3: CASSPPRGIHTEAFF. As DNA, the CDR3 is TGTGCCAGCAGCCCCCCCAGGGGGATTCACACTGAAGCTTTCTTT.

The chain uses TRBV18 and TRBJ2-5; weak D call: TRBD1 (5 bases). CDR1 is KGHSH and CDR2 is LQKENI in the germline V gene. CDR3 length: 15 amino acids. Trimming shortened V by 3 bases and J by 1 base, and 12 bases separated the two germline ends. The CDR3 DNA reads TGTGCCAGCTCACCCAGGGCAGGACCCCAAGAGACCCAGTACTTC. Amino acids: CASSPRAGPQETQYF. The variable domain in full, with the rest retrieved from reference TRBV18 and TRBJ2-5, is NAGVMQNPRHLVRRRGQEARLRCSPMKGHSHVYWYRQLPEEGLKFMVYLQKENIIDESGMPKERFSAEFPKEGPSILRIQQVVRGDSAAYFCASSPRAGPQETQYFGPGTRLLVL.

The V gene is TRBV5-4, the J gene TRBJ1-1, with D perhaps matching TRBD1 (6 bases). CDR1 is SGHNT, CDR2 YYREEE, per germline (reference sequence). The CDR3 contains 13 residues. V was shortened by 7 bases and J by 9 bases, with 19 bases between the two germline ends. The CDR3 is CASANPPGHKAFF. In DNA, the CDR3 is TGTGCCAGCGCGAACCCTCCGGGACACAAAGCTTTCTTT.

The CDR3 loop reads CASSPSGLDSGANVLTF. The CDR3 bases are TGTGCCAGCAGCCCGAGCGGCCTCGACTCTGGGGCCAACGTCCTGACTTTC. This chain joins TRBV9 and TRBJ2-6; a possible D gene is TRBD2 (5 bases). Trimming removed 4 bases at V and 0 bases at J, with 14 bases between. The CDR3 runs 17 residues. Germline V gives CDR1 SGDLS, CDR2 YYNGEE.

V is TRBV3-1 (or the pseudogene TRBV3-2) and J is TRBJ1-4; no clear D gene. The length of the CDR3 is 16 residues. The V gene's germline CDR1 is LGHDT and CDR2 YNNKEL (reference sequence). V was shortened by 1 base and J by 0 bases, with 9 bases between the two germline ends. The CDR3 DNA reads TGTGCCAGCAGCCAAGCTGGACTTGCAACTAATGAAAAACTGTTTTTT. It is translated as CASSQAGLATNEKLFF.